Listed here are 27 T cell receptor beta chains from one sample, sequenced in a study of cytomegalovirus exposure and HLA in healthy donors. A multiplex PCR was run with 60 Vbeta primers and 13 Jbeta primers. TCRdb's copy holds only in-frame clones and misses some; the assay was immunoSEQ multiplex PCR. The repertoire has about 170,000 clones, 62% of them found once; the top ten carry roughly 2.9%. Material: PBMCs. Receptors originate from a man aged 35-49 years in good health and CMV-seronegative.

This clone was seen more than once but under ten times. This chain links TRBV12-5 with TRBJ1-1; no clear D. The CDR3 has 14 residues. Germline lookup yields CDR1 LGHNT and CDR2 FRNRAP. The ends were cut back, 2 bases at V and 1 base at J, with 8 bases in the middle. The CDR3 bases are TGTGCTAGTGGTTTGCCTACAGAGAACACTGAAGCTTTCTTT. It is translated as CASGLPTENTEAFF.

V gene TRBV7-2 combines with J gene TRBJ2-1, with D tentatively TRBD1 (5 bases). Trimming removed 1 base at V and 0 bases at J, with 10 bases between. The CDR3 is 16 amino acids. The germline V gene has CDR1 SGHTA and CDR2 FQGNSA. The CDR3 sequence: CASSLEGASSYNEQFF. In DNA form, the CDR3 reads TGTGCCAGCAGCTTAGAAGGGGCGAGCTCCTACAATGAGCAGTTCTTC.

J is TRBJ1-4 and V is TRBV7-7; TRBD1 matches 9 bases. Germline V gene lookup returns CDR1 SSHAT and CDR2 FNYEAQ (reference sequence). The CDR3 is made up of 14 amino acids. The DNA for the CDR3 is TGTGCTGTCGGGGGACAGGGCGTGGTCGAAAAACTGTTTTTT. Residues: CAVGGQGVVEKLFF.

This chain connects TRBV7-2 to TRBJ2-7, with 7 positions matching TRBD1. The CDR3 sequence is 14 residues long. Germline V lookup: CDR1 SGHTA, CDR2 FQGNSA. After removal of 5 bases from V and 5 bases from J, the junction contained 9 bases not matched to a gene. As DNA, the CDR3 is TGTGCCAGCAGCCCAGCACAGGGGCGCGACGAGCAGTACTTC. Amino acids: CASSPAQGRDEQYF.

In this sample, this clone turned up a few times. The chain links TRBV29-1 to TRBJ2-1; 7 bases map to TRBD1. After removal of 7 bases from V and 6 bases from J, the junction contained 9 bases not matched to a gene. The CDR3 loop spans 13 amino acids. From germline, CDR1 is SQVTM and CDR2 ANQGSEA. CDR3 protein: CSASGQDINEQFF. The DNA of the CDR3 is TGCAGCGCTTCCGGACAGGATATCAATGAGCAGTTCTTC.

There are a few counts of this clone. J is TRBJ2-2 and V is TRBV5-1; weak D call: TRBD1 (6 bases). This CDR3 contains 16 residues. Trimming took 4 bases from V and 1 from J, leaving 14 bases between them. The V gene's germline CDR1 is SGHRS and CDR2 YFSETQ. CDR3 sequence (DNA): TGCGCCAGCAGCCCCAACCTACAGGGGAACACCGGGGAGCTGTTTTTT. As protein: CASSPNLQGNTGELFF.

This clone was counted only a few times. The rearrangement links TRBV7-9 to TRBJ2-1, with 11 bases lining up with TRBD2. V was clipped by 1 base and J by 8 bases; unmatched bases: 7. The CDR3 has 16 amino acids. Germline CDR1 and CDR2: SEHNR and FQNEAQ (reference sequence). The CDR3 nucleotides read TGTGCCAGCAGCTTAGTTTTAGCGGGGGGGCTAGATGAGCAGTTCTTC. It encodes CASSLVLAGGLDEQFF.

CDR3 amino acids: CAISQEVSDQPQHF. Written as DNA, the CDR3 is TGTGCCATCAGCCAGGAGGTGTCCGATCAGCCCCAGCATTTT. The V and J genes are TRBV10-3 and TRBJ1-5; D is unresolved. Trimming left V 6 bases short and J 5 bases short, with 14 bases between. Germline-derived CDR1 and CDR2 are ENHRY and SYGVKD. CDR3 length: 14 residues.

This clone appeared a few times. The chain's CDR3 is CASSLEGTGSKFF. CDR3 bases: TGTGCCAGCAGCTTAGAAGGGACAGGGAGTAAGTTTTTT. The chain has TRBV13 and TRBJ2-2; TRBD1 matches at 9 bases. The germline V gene has CDR1 PRHDT and CDR2 FYEKMQ (reference sequence). This CDR3 region has 13 residues. The ends lost 1 base at V and 16 bases at J; junction bases unmatched: 7.

The rearrangement uses TRBV7-9 and TRBJ2-7; tentative D call: TRBD1 (5 bases). V was shortened by 5 bases and J by 6 bases, with 11 bases between the two germline ends. The CDR3 has 12 amino acids. The germline gives CDR1 SEHNR, CDR2 FQNEAQ (reference sequence). CDR3 sequence: CASSLQGSEQYF. In DNA, the CDR3 is TGTGCCAGCAGCCTTCAGGGATCCGAGCAGTACTTC.

The gene calls are TRBV27 and TRBJ2-5; 7 bases agree with TRBD1. The CDR3 is made up of 14 amino acids. Germline V gene lookup returns CDR1 MNHEY and CDR2 SMNVEV (reference sequence). J lost 2 bases, V lost 2 bases, and 2 bases had no gene match. The CDR3 nucleotides are TGTGCCAGCAGTTTAACGACAGGGCAAGAGACCCAGTACTTC. This sequence encodes CASSLTTGQETQYF.

The CDR3 nucleotides read TGTGCCAGCAGTGAACTGAGTGAGGGGGGGAAAAATGGCTACACCTTC. It codes for CASSELSEGGKNGYTF. The rearrangement joins TRBV25-1 to TRBJ1-2; TRBD1 is a possible D gene (6 bases). V shed 2 bases and J shed 6 bases, with 19 bases lying between them. CDR1 is MGHDK, CDR2 SYGVNS, per germline. There are 16 residues in the CDR3.

A few counts support this clone. The chain employs TRBV27 and TRBJ2-1, with 7 bases matching TRBD1. CDR3 length: 16 residues. J lost 0 bases, V lost 6 bases, and 8 bases had no gene match. Germline values: CDR1 MNHEY, CDR2 SMNVEV (reference sequence). CDR3 residues: CASSSPGQSSYNEQFF. As DNA, the CDR3 is TGTGCCAGCAGCTCCCCGGGACAGAGCTCCTACAATGAGCAGTTCTTC.

Only a few counts were recorded for this clone. The rearrangement links TRBV14 to TRBJ2-1, with TRBD2 matching over 12 bases. Germline V gene sequence: CDR1 SGHDN, CDR2 FVKESK. V lost 2 bases to trimming and J lost 6 bases; unmatched junction nucleotides: 14. CDR3 length: 19 amino acids. In DNA form, the CDR3 reads TGTGCCAGCAGCCAATCCCCAGGACTAGCGGGGCGGTATTCCAATGAGCAGTTCTTC. Its translation is CASSQSPGLAGRYSNEQFF.

J is TRBJ1-4 and V is TRBV9; TRBD1 aligns across 10 bases. V gave up 4 bases and J gave up 3 bases; unmatched junction bases: 9. The V gene's germline CDR1 is SGDLS and CDR2 YYNGEE. There are 17 residues in the CDR3. This CDR3 reads CASSPPPGTGANEKLFF. CDR3 in DNA: TGTGCCAGCAGCCCACCCCCCGGGACAGGGGCTAATGAAAAACTGTTTTTT. The variable domain in full, completed from reference TRBV9 and TRBJ1-4, reads DSGVTQTPKHLITATGQRVTLRCSPRSGDLSVYWYQQSLDQGLQFLIQYYNGEERAKGNILERFSAQQFPDLHSELNLSSLELGDSALYFCASSPPPGTGANEKLFFGSGTQLSVL.

J is TRBJ2-7 and V is TRBV19, with TRBD1 as a possible D gene (5 bases). Trimming removed 3 bases at V and 4 bases at J, with 10 bases between. The CDR3 sequence is 13 residues long. CDR1 is LNHDA and CDR2 is SQIVND in the germline V gene (reference sequence). CDR3 in amino acids: CASSIRAGYEQYF. CDR3 DNA: TGTGCCAGTAGTATCAGGGCAGGGTACGAGCAGTACTTC.

The rearrangement joins TRBV4-2 to TRBJ2-7; 9 bases fit TRBD1. Germline CDR1 is LGHNA and CDR2 is YNFKEQ. The CDR3 runs to 15 residues. After removal of 1 base from V and 8 bases from J, the junction contained 9 bases not matched to a gene. The CDR3 DNA follows: TGTGCCAGCAGCCAAGCTTGGGACAGGGCCCCTAAGCAGTACTTC. This codes for CASSQAWDRAPKQYF.

The chain recombines TRBV6-6 with TRBJ1-4, with D possibly being TRBD1 (6 bases). Germline V gene lookup returns CDR1 MNHNY and CDR2 SVGAGI (reference sequence). The V end was cut by 7 bases, the J end by 8 bases, with 17 bases between. This CDR3 comprises 14 residues. CDR3 sequence reads: CASNNYREEEKLFF. DNA of the CDR3: TGTGCCAGCAACAATTACAGGGAAGAAGAAAAACTGTTTTTT.

V gene TRBV15 combines with J gene TRBJ2-5; D is unresolved. This CDR3 is 14 amino acids long. V was cut by 3 bases and J by 0 bases, with 8 bases left in between. Germline V gene sequence: CDR1 LNHNV, CDR2 YYDKDF (reference sequence). This CDR3 reads CATSRALYQETQYF. CDR3 DNA: TGTGCCACCAGCAGGGCCTTATACCAAGAGACCCAGTACTTC.

This chain links TRBV7-9 with TRBJ2-7, with TRBD1 as a possible D gene (6 bases). V lost 5 bases and J lost 3, with 14 bases in between. The germline V gene encodes CDR1 SEHNR and CDR2 FQNEAQ (reference sequence). The CDR3 extends over 14 amino acids. CDR3 bases: TGTGCCAGCAGCAACCGGGACACCTACTACGAGCAGTACTTC. It specifies CASSNRDTYYEQYF.

The CDR3: CASGTTSDGELFF. In DNA form, the CDR3 reads TGTGCCAGCGGGACAACATCAGACGGGGAGCTGTTTTTT. V gene TRBV6-5 combines with J gene TRBJ2-2, with TRBD1 as a possible D gene (6 bases). Germline CDR1 reads MNHEY; CDR2 reads SVGAGI. This CDR3 contains 13 residues. The V end lost 8 bases, the J end lost 7 bases, and 14 bases lay between the germline ends.

The rearrangement uses TRBV5-8 and TRBJ1-5; 10 bases are shared with TRBD1. The CDR3 has 17 residues. The germline V gene encodes CDR1 SGHTS and CDR2 YDEGEE. Trimming at V came to 3 bases and at J to 0 bases, leaving 6 bases not matched to a gene. The CDR3, as DNA: TGTGCCAGCAGCTCGGGACAGGGGTATCTTAGCAATCAGCCCCAGCATTTT. Its translation: CASSSGQGYLSNQPQHF.

The V and J genes are TRBV6-1 and TRBJ1-2; 8 positions match TRBD1. Germline trimming cut 1 base from V and 4 bases from J; bases unmatched to any gene: 8. From germline, CDR1 is MNHNS and CDR2 SASEGT. CDR3 length: 16 amino acids. The CDR3, as DNA: TGTGCCAGCAGTGAAGGGGCCACAGGGGGGGTCTATGGCTACACCTTC. It specifies CASSEGATGGVYGYTF.

The chain links TRBV4-2 to TRBJ2-3, with 8 bases lining up with TRBD2. The junction had 7 bases not matched to a gene; V was cut back by 1 base and J by 1 base. Germline V CDR1 and CDR2: LGHNA, YNFKEQ. This CDR3 region has 17 residues. As DNA, the CDR3 is TGTGCCAGCAGCCAAGGGGGCTGGCGGGAGGGCACAGATACGCAGTATTTT. Translation: CASSQGGWREGTDTQYF.

V usage is TRBV28 and J usage is TRBJ2-3, with a weak D call TRBD2 (6 bases). CDR1 is MDHEN, CDR2 SYDVKM, per germline. The CDR3 contains 15 residues. Trimming took 2 bases from V and 1 from J, leaving 10 bases between them. The CDR3 sequence is CASSLGGKGTDTQYF. The CDR3 DNA reads as TGTGCCAGCAGTTTAGGAGGGAAGGGCACAGATACGCAGTATTTT.

This rearrangement joins TRBV7-2 to TRBJ2-1; TRBD2 agrees at 11 bases. The CDR3 is 16 amino acids. Germline lookup yields CDR1 SGHTA and CDR2 FQGNSA. J lost 7 bases, V lost 1 base, and 6 bases had no gene match. The CDR3 here is CASSLDSGRARNEQFF. CDR3 nucleotide sequence: TGTGCCAGCAGCTTAGATAGCGGGAGGGCCCGAAATGAGCAGTTCTTC.

V gene TRBV7-6 combines with J gene TRBJ2-1; the match to TRBD2 covers 12 bases. The V segment lost 3 bases and the J segment 9 bases; nucleotides outside the gene matches: 9. CDR3 length: 16 residues. CDR1 and CDR2 from the germline V gene are SGHVS and FNYEAQ. CDR3 nucleotides: TGTGCCAGCAGCTTTCTAGCGGGAGGGCAAAGGGCTGAGCAGTTCTTC. Translating it yields CASSFLAGGQRAEQFF.